A few counts support the clone carrying this T cell receptor (beta chain). Its antigen is unidentified. The length of the CDR3 is 16 residues. With V trimmed by 2 bases and J by 3 bases, 5 bases remained unmatched. Germline V gives CDR1 MDHEN, CDR2 SYDVKM. These data come from a study of T cell repertoires in cytomegalovirus infection. For the study at large: Public TCR beta signature analysis indicated the presence of both CMV infection and matching HLA type.

Whole-study findings and limits: Carriers of CMV and the relevant HLA type were discriminated by public TCR beta frequency. There were HLA-C-restricted CMV-specific TCR beta clonotypes dominating the ex vivo response.

TCRdb independently ran MiXCR on the reads; one entry per CDR3 protein. Of 150,000 or so distinct CDR3 sequences listed, approximately 17% are singletons. The sequence was obtained from a human donor in good health (CMV status not recorded). Some clones in this sample may be carry-over from other donors' samples. Material: CD8+ T cells from PBMCs. The gene calls are TRBV28 and TRBJ1-5, with 9 bases aligning to TRBD1. This CDR3 reads CASSLGTGRDNQPQHF. The CDR3 DNA reads as TGTGCCAGCAGTTTAGGGACAGGGAGGGACAATCAGCCCCAGCATTTT.